This entry is about one TCR beta chain. Original processing notes: Quantification of nucleated cells was approximated via reference gene primer amplification. Data came from immunoSEQ multiplex PCR; TCRdb stores just in-frame clones and leaves some out. The V and J calls and the clone size are those of that table, but D and trimming were determined from the DNA. The table has around 250,000 clones, around 84% seen once. The data derive from a study of blood T cell repertoires in COVID-19. Study-wide context: PBMCs, B-cell-depleted T cells, or T cells were the source of the cDNA or gDNA that made up the material.

The origin of this receptor is a woman aged 45 to 65 who had recovered from COVID-19. Source material: PBMCs or T cells enriched from blood (not recorded which).

In DNA, the CDR3 is TGTGCCAGCAAACCAGGGACACTGGATAATTCACCCCTCCACTTT. Translating gives CASKPGTLDNSPLHF. The chain is built from TRBV27 and TRBJ1-6; possibly TRBD1 for D (6 bases). The germline gives CDR1 MNHEY, CDR2 SMNVEV (reference sequence). This CDR3 has 15 amino acids. V gave up 7 bases and J gave up 5 bases, with 15 bases separating them.